This T cell receptor (beta chain) was captured by sequencing in a study of blood T cells in healthy people across ages (dated by TCRdb to 2014 to 2015). Some background on the complete study: In model experiments, template switching captured roughly one uniquely barcoded TCR beta cDNA molecule for every two T cells. The study measured age-related changes in TCR beta repertoire diversity using deep sequencing normalized with unique cDNA molecular identifiers. Four age groups were formed from the donors: young (average roughly 16 years), middle-aged (approximately 41), aged (about 68) and long-lived (about 75). Donors of different ages were randomly distributed across sequencing lanes to avoid experimental bias. Two additional independent replicas of 1 million unique cDNA reads from the same blood draw were analyzed for two donors (one aged 18 to 30 and one aged 80 or older).

The donors were some 39 Caucasian individuals from Russia, aged 6 to 90 years, who were systemically healthy. Each donor gave about 9.8 milliliters of peripheral blood, drawn into EDTA-treated Vacutainer tubes. Ficoll-Paque density-gradient centrifugation was used to isolate PBMCs, with at least 6.5 million per sample. Total RNA, at least 5.5 micrograms per sample, was extracted from PBMCs with Trizol reagent. For every donor, flow cytometry on a PBMC aliquot measured the percentage of naive CD45RAhigh/CD27high T cells. CDR1 is given as LGHDT and CDR2 as YNNKEL, both from the germline V gene (reference sequence). The CDR3 runs 13 amino acids, cysteine and phenylalanine included. The retained sequence is limited to the CDR3, 39 bases, with the frame set at the first base. The junction carries 7 bases between V and J, which are trimmed by 1 base and 5 bases respectively. Overall results and qualifications from the work: Total diversity estimates from one million sequenced T cells were considered lower bounds and underestimates. Conclusive comparison of naive and antigen-experienced compartments was prevented by the profiling of bulk unsorted PBMCs. The long-lived group showed more naive CD4+ T cells, fewer expanded clones and increased TCR diversity than the aged group, suggesting age selection. The percentage of naive T cells measured by flow cytometry correlated strongly with observed TCR beta diversity. As age increased, observed TCR beta diversity per million T cells dropped in a roughly linear way, and a significant reduction was already evident by age around 41. The CMV infection status of donors was not known, potentially confounding age-related changes in expanded clonotypes.

The protocol used for the library was 5' RACE. These reads were obtained on an Illumina HiSeq 2500. A second roughly 6 to 11 cycle PCR used a sample-barcoded 5' primer and a J-beta primer mix. Each TCR beta cDNA molecule received a unique molecular identifier from a template-switch 5' adaptor carrying 12 random nucleotides. Each sample yielded at least 2.5 million CDR3-containing paired-end reads. First-strand cDNA was synthesized from all RNA with the Mint cDNA synthesis kit, primed by a TRBC-specific oligonucleotide. Following uracil-DNA glycosylase treatment, all cDNA underwent a first 18-cycle PCR with the universal primers M1SS and BC2_uni_R. The original pipeline was this. Each sample was normalized by randomly selecting 1 million high-quality reads, each carrying a distinct molecular identifier. Instead of being binned into consensus sequences, reads that shared molecular identifiers were thrown out. MiTCR, set to a Q25 quality threshold and the strictest error-elimination algorithm, was used for CDR3 identification, clonotype clustering and error correction. Lower-bound total TCR beta diversity was estimated with a nonparametric unseen species model using Euler transformation. TCRdb reanalyzed the raw reads on its own, using fastp at Q25 for trimming and MiXCR for clone calling, and kept in-frame beta chains. Under each unique CDR3 protein, matching rows form one entry showing the most common genes and DNA. TCRdb's processing, not the authors' own work, is the source of the V and J calls. Here the sample has about 640,000 distinct CDR3 sequences; around 54% occur a single time. The ten largest clones represent over 30% of the sample.

This clonotype was seen more than once but under ten times. Its specific antigen is unknown. No much larger clone exists at a distance of one base, and base qualities are not known. Sequenced: blood. The V and J genes are TRBV3-1 and TRBJ2-3; the D gene remains uncertain. The clonotype originates from a man aged 60 to 75 in good health. This receptor has the CDR3 CASSQVSGDTQYF. The DNA is TGTGCCAGCAGCCAAGTTAGTGGAGATACGCAGTATTTT.